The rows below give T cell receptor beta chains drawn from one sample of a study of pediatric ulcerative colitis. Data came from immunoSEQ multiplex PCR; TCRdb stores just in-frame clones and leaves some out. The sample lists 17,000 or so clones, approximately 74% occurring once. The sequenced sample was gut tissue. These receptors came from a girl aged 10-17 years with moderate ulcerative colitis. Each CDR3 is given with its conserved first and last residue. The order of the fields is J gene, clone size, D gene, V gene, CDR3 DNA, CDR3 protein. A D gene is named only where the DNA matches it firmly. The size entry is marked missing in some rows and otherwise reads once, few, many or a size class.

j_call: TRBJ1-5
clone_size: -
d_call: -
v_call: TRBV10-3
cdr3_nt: TGTGCCACTCGTCAGGGACTGAATCAGCCCCAGCATTTT
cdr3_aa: CATRQGLNQPQHF

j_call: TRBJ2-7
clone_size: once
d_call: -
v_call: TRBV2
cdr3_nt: TGTGCCAGCAGTAAAGAGACAGGTTCCTACGAGCAGTACTTC
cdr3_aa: CASSKETGSYEQYF

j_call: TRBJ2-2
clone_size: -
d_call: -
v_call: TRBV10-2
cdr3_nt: TGCGCCAGCAGTGGGGGAGGAAATCGTAACACCGGGGAGCTGTTTTTT
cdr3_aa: CASSGGGNRNTGELFF

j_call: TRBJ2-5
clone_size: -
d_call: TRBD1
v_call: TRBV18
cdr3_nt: TGTGCCAGCTCACGAAGGACAGGGGAGGCGACCCAGTACTTC
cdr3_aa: CASSRRTGEATQYF

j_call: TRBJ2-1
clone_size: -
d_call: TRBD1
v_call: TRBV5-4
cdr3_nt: TGTGCCAGCAGCTGGGGGACAGGGAGCTCCTACAATGAGCAGTTCTTC
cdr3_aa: CASSWGTGSSYNEQFF

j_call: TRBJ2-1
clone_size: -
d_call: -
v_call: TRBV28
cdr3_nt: TGTGCCAGCAGTTTCTTCGCGAGGCCCATTTACAATGAGCAGTTCTTC
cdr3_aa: CASSFFARPIYNEQFF

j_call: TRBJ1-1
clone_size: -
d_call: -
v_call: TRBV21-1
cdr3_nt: TGTGCCAGCAGCCTCCAAGGGCCTCGTAGGACTGAAGCTTTCTTT
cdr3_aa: CASSLQGPRRTEAFF

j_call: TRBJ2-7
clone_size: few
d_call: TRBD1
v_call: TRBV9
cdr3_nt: TGTGCCAGCAGCTTCTCCGGGACAGGTGACTACGAGCAGTACTTC
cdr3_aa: CASSFSGTGDYEQYF

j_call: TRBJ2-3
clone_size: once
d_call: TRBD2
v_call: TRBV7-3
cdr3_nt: TGTGCCAGCAGCTCCGGGACTAGCGGGAGCTCAGATACGCAGTATTTT
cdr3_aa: CASSSGTSGSSDTQYF

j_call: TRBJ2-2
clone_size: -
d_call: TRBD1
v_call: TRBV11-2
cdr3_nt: TGTGCCAGCAGCTCGGGACAGGGGGCTACGAACACCGGGGAGCTGTTTTTT
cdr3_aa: CASSSGQGATNTGELFF

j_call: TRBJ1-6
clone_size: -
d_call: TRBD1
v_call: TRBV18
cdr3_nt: TGTGCCAGCTCTCGGGACAGGAGCTCCTATAATTCACCCCTCCACTTT
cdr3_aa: CASSRDRSSYNSPLHF

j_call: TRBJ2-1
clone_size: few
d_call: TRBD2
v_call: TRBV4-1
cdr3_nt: TGCGCCAGCAGCCAGGTACTAGCGGGAGGGCCGCCTGAGCAGTTCTTC
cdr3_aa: CASSQVLAGGPPEQFF

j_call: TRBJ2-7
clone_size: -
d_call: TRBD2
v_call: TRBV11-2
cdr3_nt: TGTGCCAGCAGCTTAGATCGGCTAGCGGGTACGCAGTACTTC
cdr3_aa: CASSLDRLAGTQYF

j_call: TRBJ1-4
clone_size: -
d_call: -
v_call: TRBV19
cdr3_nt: TGTGCCAGTAGTAGTTCGGGCGATGGGTATGAAAAACTGTTTTTT
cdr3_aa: CASSSSGDGYEKLFF

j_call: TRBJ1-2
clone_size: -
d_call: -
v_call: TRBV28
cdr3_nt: TGTGCCAGCAGTTTCGGACCGGGTAACTATGGCTACACCTTC
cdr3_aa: CASSFGPGNYGYTF

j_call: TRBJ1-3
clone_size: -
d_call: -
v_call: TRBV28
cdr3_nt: TGTGCCAGCAACAGGCAGAGCTCTGGAAACACCATATATTTT
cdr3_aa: CASNRQSSGNTIYF

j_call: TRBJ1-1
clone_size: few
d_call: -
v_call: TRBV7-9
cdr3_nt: TGTGCCAGCAGCTTACCTGGGTTTAGGGGCACTGAAGCTTTCTTT
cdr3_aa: CASSLPGFRGTEAFF

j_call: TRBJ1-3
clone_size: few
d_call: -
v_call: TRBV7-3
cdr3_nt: TGTGCCAGCAGCCCGAGGACAGCCCAGGGCCACTCTGGAAACACCATATATTTT
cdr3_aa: CASSPRTAQGHSGNTIYF

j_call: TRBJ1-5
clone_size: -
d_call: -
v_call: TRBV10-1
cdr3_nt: TGCGCCAGCAGTGGGCCAGGAGTTAGCAATCAGCCCCAGCATTTT
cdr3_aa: CASSGPGVSNQPQHF

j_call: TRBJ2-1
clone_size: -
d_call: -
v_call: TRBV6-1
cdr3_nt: TGTGCCAGCAGTGAAGAAGCCTCGAGGGAGCAGTTCTTC
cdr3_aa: CASSEEASREQFF

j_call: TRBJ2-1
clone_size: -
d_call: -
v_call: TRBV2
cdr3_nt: TGTGCCAGCAGTGCCAACCCGTCGGAGCAGTTCTTC
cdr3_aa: CASSANPSEQFF

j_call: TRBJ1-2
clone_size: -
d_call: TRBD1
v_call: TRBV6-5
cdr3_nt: TGTGCCAGCAGTTCCCACGACAGGGTGGGGGATGGCTACACCTTC
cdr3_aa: CASSSHDRVGDGYTF

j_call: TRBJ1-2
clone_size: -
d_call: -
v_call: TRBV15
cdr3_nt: TGTGCCACCAGCAGAGAGGCGGGCTATGGCTACACCTTC
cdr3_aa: CATSREAGYGYTF

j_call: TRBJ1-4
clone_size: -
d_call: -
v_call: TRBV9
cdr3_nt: TGTGCCAGCAGCGTAGGGACCGTTAATGAAAAACTGTTTTTT
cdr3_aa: CASSVGTVNEKLFF

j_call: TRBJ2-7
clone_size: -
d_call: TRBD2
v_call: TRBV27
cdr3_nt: TGTGCCAGCAGTGGACTAGCGGGAGTTGTTTTGACGGGCGAGCAGTACTTC
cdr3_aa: CASSGLAGVVLTGEQYF

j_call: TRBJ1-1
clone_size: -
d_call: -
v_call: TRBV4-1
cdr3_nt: TGCGCCAGCAGCCGAACCGTAGGAGGCACTGAAGCTTTCTTT
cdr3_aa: CASSRTVGGTEAFF

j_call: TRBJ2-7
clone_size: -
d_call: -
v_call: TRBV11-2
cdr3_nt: TGTGCCAGCAGCTTGTACCGCTCCTACGAGCAGTACTTC
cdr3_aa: CASSLYRSYEQYF

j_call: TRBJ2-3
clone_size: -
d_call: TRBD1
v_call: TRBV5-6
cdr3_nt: TGTGCCAGCAGCGGGGACAGGGGGCGAAATACGCAGTATTTT
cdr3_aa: CASSGDRGRNTQYF

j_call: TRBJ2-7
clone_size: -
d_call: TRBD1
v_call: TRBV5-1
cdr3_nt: TGCGCCAGCAGCCGGGACAGGGCCTACGAGCAGTACTTC
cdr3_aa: CASSRDRAYEQYF

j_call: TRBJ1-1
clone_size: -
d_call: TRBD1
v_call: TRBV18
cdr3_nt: TGTGCCAGCTCCTCAGGGGGGGAGGTGAACACTGAAGCTTTCTTT
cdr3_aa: CASSSGGEVNTEAFF

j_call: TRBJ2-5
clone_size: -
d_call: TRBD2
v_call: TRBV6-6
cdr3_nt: TGTGCCAGCTGCCGGACTAGCGGGGTCTGGGAGACCCAGTACTTC
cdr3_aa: CASCRTSGVWETQYF